The T cell receptor (beta chain) described here comes from a study of cytomegalovirus exposure and HLA in healthy donors. The wider study: Clustering assigned 70% to 85% of the 350 to 450 genotyped donors to the Caucasian-associated ancestry cluster. Findings and limits, study-wide: Common viral pathogens (according to a later analysis) appeared linked to several of the most significant clusters. For TCR beta chains, V- and J-gene trimming was later linked to a missense DCLRE1C variant.

The CDR3 consists of 14 residues. Trimming stripped 5 bases from V and 8 bases from J, with 16 bases between. CDR1 is SGHVS, CDR2 FQNEAQ, per germline. In the PCR, 60 Vbeta and 13 Jbeta primers were used. Measured with immunoSEQ multiplex PCR; TCRdb has only the in-frame clones, and not every one. The table counts about 200,000 clones; 1.1% lies in the top ten. A word on this clone: The antigen is undetermined.

This clonotype was sampled from a girl aged 2 to 9 in good health and CMV-seropositive. V is TRBV7-8 and J is TRBJ2-1; D perhaps matches TRBD2 (5 bases). Sequenced: PBMCs. The CDR3 loop is CASSRRGLIDEQFF. The CDR3 bases are TGTGCCAGCAGCCGAAGAGGGCTCATAGATGAGCAGTTCTTC.